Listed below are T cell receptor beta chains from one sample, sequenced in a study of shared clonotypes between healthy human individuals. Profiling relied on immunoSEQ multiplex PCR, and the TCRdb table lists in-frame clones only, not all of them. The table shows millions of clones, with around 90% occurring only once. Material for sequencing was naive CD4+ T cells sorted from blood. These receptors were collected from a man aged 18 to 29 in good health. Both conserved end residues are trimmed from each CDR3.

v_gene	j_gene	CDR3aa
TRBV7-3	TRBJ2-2	ASSLSTPNTGELF
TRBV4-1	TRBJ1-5	ASSHGHSNQPQH
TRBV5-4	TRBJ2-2	ASSLERISNTGELF
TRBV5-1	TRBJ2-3	ASSPDGRGGVDTQY
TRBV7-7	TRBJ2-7	ASSLGGKLYEQY
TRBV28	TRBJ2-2	ASSLTGANTGELF
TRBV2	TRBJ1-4	ASSRGQGGEKLF
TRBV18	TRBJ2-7	ASSTTGGNGYEQY
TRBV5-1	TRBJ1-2	ASSLDQGSYYGYT
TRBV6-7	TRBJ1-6	ASSYRNSPLH
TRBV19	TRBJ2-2	ATQGQANTGELF
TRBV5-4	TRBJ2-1	ASSNGGVNEQF
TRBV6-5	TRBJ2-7	ASSLAGAGSYEQY